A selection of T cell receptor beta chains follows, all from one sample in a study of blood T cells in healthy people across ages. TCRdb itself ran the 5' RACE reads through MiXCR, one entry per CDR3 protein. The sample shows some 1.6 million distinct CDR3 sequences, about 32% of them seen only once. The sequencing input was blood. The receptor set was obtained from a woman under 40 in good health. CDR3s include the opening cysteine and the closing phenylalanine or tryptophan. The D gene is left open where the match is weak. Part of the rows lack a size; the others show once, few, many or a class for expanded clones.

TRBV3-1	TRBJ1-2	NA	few	CASSLTGTGKTDYGYTF	TGTGCCAGCAGCCTCACCGGGACGGGCAAAACCGACTATGGCTACACCTTC
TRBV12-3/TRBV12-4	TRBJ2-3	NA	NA	CASSLGVFTDTQYF	TGTGCCAGCAGTTTAGGGGTTTTCACAGATACGCAGTATTTT
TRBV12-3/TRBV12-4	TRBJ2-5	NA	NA	CASSLEGETRYF	TGTGCCAGCAGTTTAGAGGGGGAGACCCGGTACTTC
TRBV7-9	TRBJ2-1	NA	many	CASSLAYVDEQFF	TGTGCCAGCAGCTTAGCGTACGTGGATGAGCAGTTCTTC
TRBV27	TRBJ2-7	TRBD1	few	CASKGTGGGEQYF	TGTGCCAGCAAGGGGACAGGGGGTGGCGAGCAGTACTTC
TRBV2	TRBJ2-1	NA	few	CASSELAQNPYNEQFF	TGTGCCAGCAGTGAGCTAGCGCAAAACCCCTACAATGAGCAGTTCTTC
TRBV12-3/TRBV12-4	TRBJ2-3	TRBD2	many	CASSLRLAGVTQYF	TGTGCCAGCAGTTTACGACTAGCGGGAGTTACGCAGTATTTT
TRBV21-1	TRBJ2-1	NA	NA	CASSEPAFSYNEQFF	TGTGCCAGCAGCGAGCCAGCGTTCTCCTACAATGAGCAGTTCTTC
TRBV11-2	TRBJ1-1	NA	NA	CAMLNTEAFF	TGTGCTATGTTAAACACTGAAGCTTTCTTT
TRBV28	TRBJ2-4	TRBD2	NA	CTSSPRGVAKSIQYF	TGTACCAGCAGTCCCCGGGGGGTAGCCAAAAGCATTCAGTACTTC
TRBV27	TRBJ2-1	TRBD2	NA	CASSSGTSGRGDEQFF	TGTGCCAGCAGTTCCGGGACTAGCGGGAGGGGGGATGAGCAGTTCTTC
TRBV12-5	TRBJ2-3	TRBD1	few	CASGTSSRDRTSQYF	TGTGCTAGTGGTACCTCGTCCCGGGACAGAACTTCGCAGTATTTT
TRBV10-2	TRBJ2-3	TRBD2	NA	CASSWRAGVVDTQYF	TGTGCCAGCAGTTGGCGAGCGGGAGTGGTAGATACGCAGTATTTT
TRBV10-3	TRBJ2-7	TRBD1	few	CAIATRQGGDQDHQYF	TGTGCCATCGCAACGCGACAGGGGGGAGATCAAGACCACCAGTACTTC
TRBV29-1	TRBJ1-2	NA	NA	CSVEAPDGYGYTF	TGCAGCGTTGAAGCCCCCGACGGTTATGGCTACACCTTC
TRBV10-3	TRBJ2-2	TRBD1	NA	CAISEPTGTGKNTGELFF	TGTGCCATCAGTGAGCCTACTGGGACAGGGAAAAACACCGGGGAGCTGTTTTTT
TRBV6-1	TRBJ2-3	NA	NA	CASSDRRLGLTDTQYF	TGTGCCAGCAGTGACAGGAGACTAGGACTGACAGATACGCAGTATTTT
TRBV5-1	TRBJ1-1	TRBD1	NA	CASSIAQGDMGTEAFF	TGCGCCAGCAGCATCGCTCAGGGGGATATGGGGACTGAAGCTTTCTTT
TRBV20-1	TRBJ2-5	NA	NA	CSDREEGAGETQYF	TGCAGTGACAGAGAGGAGGGGGCGGGAGAGACCCAGTACTTC
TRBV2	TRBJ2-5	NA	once	CASGGAAAQETQYF	TGTGCCAGCGGTGGGGCGGCAGCTCAAGAGACCCAGTACTTC
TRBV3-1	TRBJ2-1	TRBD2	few	CASSQDLRLAGPRSSYNEQFF	TGTGCCAGCAGCCAAGATCTAAGGCTAGCGGGCCCTAGGAGCTCCTACAATGAGCAGTTCTTC
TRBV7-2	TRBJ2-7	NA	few	CASNNLGVRRWEQYF	TGTGCCAGCAACAACCTCGGGGTGCGGAGGTGGGAGCAGTACTTC
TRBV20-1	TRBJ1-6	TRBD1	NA	CSARGGTGDSPLHF	TGCAGTGCTAGAGGCGGGACAGGGGATTCACCCCTCCACTTT
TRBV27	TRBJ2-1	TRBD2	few	CASSLNRLARGYNEQFF	TGTGCCAGCAGTTTAAACCGACTAGCGAGAGGCTACAATGAGCAGTTCTTC
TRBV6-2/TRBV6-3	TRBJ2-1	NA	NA	CASSYGRSYNEQFF	TGTGCCAGCAGTTACGGGAGGTCCTACAATGAGCAGTTCTTC
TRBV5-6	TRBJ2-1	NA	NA	CASSGRRYNEQFF	TGTGCCAGCAGCGGGAGGCGCTACAATGAGCAGTTCTTC
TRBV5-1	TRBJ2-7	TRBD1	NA	CASSLGDRGREQYF	TGCGCCAGCAGCTTGGGGGACAGGGGTCGCGAGCAGTACTTC
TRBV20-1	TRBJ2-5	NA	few	CSARGLGDPGTQYF	TGCAGTGCTAGAGGGTTGGGGGATCCAGGGACCCAGTACTTC
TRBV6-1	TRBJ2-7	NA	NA	CASSEAGLGYF	TGTGCCAGCAGTGAAGCGGGGTTAGGGTACTTC
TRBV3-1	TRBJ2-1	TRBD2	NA	CASSQRSGGLNEQFF	TGTGCCAGCAGCCAACGTAGCGGGGGCCTCAATGAGCAGTTCTTC
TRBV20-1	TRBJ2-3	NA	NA	CSARDGGRDDTQYF	TGCAGTGCTAGAGATGGTGGGAGAGACGATACGCAGTATTTT